The sequence of this T cell receptor (beta chain) was determined in a study of memory CD4+ T cells and cytomegalovirus serostatus. Using immunoSEQ multiplex PCR, the repertoire was profiled, and TCRdb retains in-frame clones only, with some absent. The sample shows about 25,000 clones, around 80% of them seen only once. In this sample, this clone turned up a few times. Single viable CD3+CD4+CD8-CD45RO+ cells were sorted as the memory CD4+ T cells. Sequenced sample: memory CD4+ T cells from blood. This sequence was found in an adult in good health and CMV-seronegative.

The CDR3 nucleotides read TGTGCCAGTAGCCCCGCCGGGCGGCAGGGCCCTGAAGCTTTCTTT. Translation gives CASSPAGRQGPEAFF. This rearrangement joins TRBV19 to TRBJ1-1; possibly TRBD1 for D (5 bases). Germline-derived CDR1 and CDR2 are LNHDA and SQIVND (reference sequence). The CDR3 has 15 amino acids. Trimming pared 6 bases from V and 6 bases from J, leaving 20 bases between.